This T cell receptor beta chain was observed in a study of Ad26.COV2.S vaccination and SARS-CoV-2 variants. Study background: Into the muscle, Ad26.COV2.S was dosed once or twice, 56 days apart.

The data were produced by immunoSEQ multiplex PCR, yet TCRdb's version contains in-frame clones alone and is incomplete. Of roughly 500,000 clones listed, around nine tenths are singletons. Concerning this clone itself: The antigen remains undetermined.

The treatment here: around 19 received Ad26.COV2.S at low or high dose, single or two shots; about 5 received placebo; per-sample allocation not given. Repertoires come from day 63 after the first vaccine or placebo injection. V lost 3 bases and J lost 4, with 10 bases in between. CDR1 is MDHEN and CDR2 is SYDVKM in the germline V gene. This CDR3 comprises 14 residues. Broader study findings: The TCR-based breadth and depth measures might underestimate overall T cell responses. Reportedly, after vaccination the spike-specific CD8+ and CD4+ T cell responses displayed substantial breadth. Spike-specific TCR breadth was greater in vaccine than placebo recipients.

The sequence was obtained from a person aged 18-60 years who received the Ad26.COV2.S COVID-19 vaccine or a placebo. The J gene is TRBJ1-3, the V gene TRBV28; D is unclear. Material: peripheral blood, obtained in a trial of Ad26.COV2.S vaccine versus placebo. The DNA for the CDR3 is TGTGCCAGCAGTTTTCCCGGGCCCGGAAACACCATATATTTT. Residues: CASSFPGPGNTIYF. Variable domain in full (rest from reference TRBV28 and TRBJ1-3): DVKVTQSSRYLVKRTGEKVFLECVQDMDHENMFWYRQDPGLGLRLIYFSYDVKMKEKGDIPEGYSVSREKKERFSLILESASTNQTSMYLCASSFPGPGNTIYFGEGSWLTVV.